A selection of T cell receptor beta chains follows, all from one sample in a study of regulatory T cells in long-lasting Graves disease. TCRdb called the multiplex PCR reads again in MiXCR, with one record for every CDR3 protein. The sample carries about 430,000 distinct CDR3 sequences, 15% recorded once. The same sample was also studied in work on T cells in Graves' hyperthyroidism and ophthalmopathy.

The input for sequencing was peripheral blood mononuclear cells (PBMCs), taken at new diagnosis, from a patient treated with antithyroid drugs. The receptors were sampled from a woman aged 40 to 49 with Graves disease. CDR3s include the opening cysteine and the closing phenylalanine or tryptophan. D genes are given only for firm matches. The size field is filled for only some rows; it gives once, few, many or a size class.

>TRBJ2-7|.|.|TRBV9
CASSVAGGTYEQYF
TGTGCCAGCAGCGTAGCGGGCGGGACCTACGAGCAGTACTTC
>TRBJ2-1|TRBD2|many|TRBV13
CASSWSGTSGYNEQFF
TGTGCCAGCAGCTGGAGCGGGACTAGCGGATACAATGAGCAGTTCTTC
>TRBJ2-2|TRBD2|many|TRBV12-3/TRBV12-4
CASSLSGRDTGELFF
TGTGCCAGCAGTTTAAGCGGGAGGGACACCGGGGAGCTGTTTTTT
>TRBJ2-1|TRBD1|few|TRBV5-1
CASSLSVTGGNEQFF
TGCGCCAGCAGCTTGTCGGTGACAGGGGGAAATGAGCAGTTCTTC
>TRBJ2-7|TRBD2|many|TRBV20-1
CSARDPRLAGGSEQYF
TGCAGTGCTAGAGACCCGAGACTAGCGGGAGGTAGCGAGCAGTACTTC
>TRBJ2-1|.|many|TRBV12-3/TRBV12-4
CASQRTGSSYNEQFF
TGTGCCAGTCAAAGAACAGGGAGCTCCTACAATGAGCAGTTCTTC
>TRBJ2-2|TRBD2|many|TRBV7-2
CASSLVPGGRRSMAGELFF
TGTGCCAGCAGCTTAGTCCCGGGAGGTCGGCGGTCTATGGCCGGGGAGCTGTTTTTT
>TRBJ2-3|TRBD2|many|TRBV5-1
CASSLKSGRSTDTQYF
TGCGCCAGCAGCTTGAAAAGCGGGAGGAGCACAGATACGCAGTATTTT
>TRBJ2-2|.|.|TRBV7-9
CASSLSQVDTGELFF
TGTGCCAGCAGCTTATCGCAGGTGGACACCGGGGAGCTGTTTTTT
>TRBJ2-1|TRBD2|.|TRBV20-1
CSANSGRADGEQFF
TGCAGTGCTAATAGCGGGAGGGCCGACGGTGAGCAGTTCTTC
>TRBJ2-7|.|.|TRBV20-1
CSAKDSYEQYF
TGCAGTGCTAAAGACTCCTACGAGCAGTACTTC
>TRBJ1-1|TRBD1|many|TRBV15
CATSRADRGGEAFF
TGTGCCACCAGCAGAGCGGACAGGGGCGGTGAAGCTTTCTTT
>TRBJ2-4|TRBD1|many|TRBV11-2
CASSLWETGAGIQYF
TGTGCCAGCAGCCTTTGGGAGACAGGGGCTGGCATTCAGTACTTC
>TRBJ1-5|.|few|TRBV5-4
CASSLLKWSGHF
TGTGCCAGCAGCTTGCTTAAGTGGAGCGGGCATTTT
>TRBJ2-1|.|many|TRBV3-1
CASSQDETQDNEQFF
TGTGCCAGCAGCCAAGATGAGACGCAAGACAATGAGCAGTTCTTC
>TRBJ1-1|TRBD1|few|TRBV24-1
CATSDPGQGATEAFF
TGTGCCACCAGTGACCCCGGACAGGGGGCGACTGAAGCTTTCTTT